This T cell receptor (beta chain) was identified in a study of blood T cell repertoires in COVID-19. At the level of the study: Spain, Italy and the United States supplied samples that represented acute and convalescent COVID-19. In each case, the material was cDNA or gDNA derived from T cells, B-cell-depleted T cells, or PBMCs.

Germline values: CDR1 LGHDT, CDR2 YNNKEL (reference sequence). The CDR3 is made up of 14 amino acids. Trimming took off 0 bases at V and 6 bases at J, with 11 bases between the two ends. Under the authors' procedure: Counts of nucleated cells, estimated from reference gene primer amplification, were obtained. Some clones are missing from TCRdb's copy, which holds only in-frame ones; the method was immunoSEQ multiplex PCR. The DNA gave D and trimming, while V, J and clone size come from that table. In the table there are approximately 20,000 clones, about 87% of which are singletons. Sequencing used peripheral blood. The chain couples TRBV3-1 (or the pseudogene TRBV3-2) to TRBJ1-2; TRBD1 might be the D (5 bases). This sequence was found in a human donor in a cohort sampled during active COVID-19. CDR3 nucleotide sequence: TGTGCCAGCAGCCAAGATTTGCAGGGAAATGGCTACACCTTC. Translation gives CASSQDLQGNGYTF.